This T cell receptor beta chain was identified during a study of cytomegalovirus exposure and HLA in healthy donors. Study-level findings and limits: A later look showed TCR association rates differing by HLA locus, highest for DRB1 and lowest for HLA-C. Researchers reported in a later analysis that a missense DCLRE1C variant was tied to TCR beta V- and J-gene trimming. When a later analysis was performed, an Asian-associated ancestry cluster reportedly had fewer N-insertions than the roughly 700-donor mean. Immune exposure information comprised only CMV serostatus.

The CDR3 is 14 amino acids. Per germline, CDR1 MNHNS and CDR2 SASEGT. Unmatched junction bases numbered 4, after V lost 6 bases and J lost 1 base. The PCR was carried out with 60 Vbeta primers and 13 Jbeta primers. Profiling relied on immunoSEQ multiplex PCR, and the TCRdb table lists in-frame clones only, not all of them. The sample holds over 110,000 clones, 78% seen once. For this clone: Its matching antigen is unknown.

The rearrangement links TRBV6-1 to TRBJ1-1, with 8 bases aligning to TRBD1. The receptor's source is a female donor in good health and CMV-seronegative. Input material: PBMCs. The CDR3 here is CASSRTGKNTEAFF. CDR3 DNA sequence: TGTGCCAGCAGCCGGACAGGGAAGAACACTGAAGCTTTCTTT.